This is a list of T cell receptor beta chains from one sample in a study of identical twins. Each CDR3 protein is one row after TCRdb ran MiXCR on the 5' RACE reads. The sample lists around 480,000 distinct CDR3 sequences; 13% to 15% were seen once. A further study also used this sample, focusing on yellow fever vaccine responses in identical twins.

Sequenced: CD4+ T cells sorted from blood. These receptors were collected from a woman between 18 and 29 years old in good health. CDR3s include the opening cysteine and the closing phenylalanine or tryptophan. The order of the fields is D gene, clone size, J gene, V gene, CDR3 DNA, CDR3 protein. D genes are given only for firm matches. Some rows have no size entry. The others give once, few or many, or a class for an expanded clone.

>-|few|TRBJ1-1|TRBV5-1
TGCGCCAGCAGCTCAGCAATTGGGGGGAACACTGAAGCTTTCTTT
CASSSAIGGNTEAFF
>TRBD2|-|TRBJ2-5|TRBV20-1
TGCAGTGCGGGGGGGAGAGAGACCCAGTACTTC
CSAGGRETQYF
>-|few|TRBJ1-4|TRBV5-5
TGTGCCAGCAGCTCGCACGGGGGGCGGACGGATTTT
CASSSHGGRTDF
>TRBD1|few|TRBJ2-6|TRBV20-1
TGCAGTGCTCCAGGGGGCGCATCTCCTGGGGCCAACGTCCTGACTTTC
CSAPGGASPGANVLTF
>-|few|TRBJ1-1|TRBV19
TGTGCCAGTAGTATACGGGAGAACACTGAAGCTTTCTTT
CASSIRENTEAFF
>-|many|TRBJ1-1|TRBV12-3/TRBV12-4
TGTGCCAGCAGTTCATTGGGTGACACTGAAGCTTTCTTT
CASSSLGDTEAFF
>TRBD1|few|TRBJ2-2|TRBV9
TGTGCCAGCAGCGTGGTTGACAGGGGAAGGGCCGGGGAGCTGTTTTTT
CASSVVDRGRAGELFF
>-|-|TRBJ1-1|TRBV5-1
TGCGCCAGCAGCTTATTAAAGAACACTGAAGCTTTCTTT
CASSLLKNTEAFF
>-|few|TRBJ2-2|TRBV20-1
TGCAGTGCTGCTAACCGGGACGAGAACACCGGGGAGCTGTTTTTT
CSAANRDENTGELFF
>-|few|TRBJ2-3|TRBV6-2/TRBV6-3
TGTGCCAGCAGTTATACGAGGGGTACAGATACGCAGTATTTT
CASSYTRGTDTQYF
>-|-|TRBJ2-5|TRBV3-1
TGTGCCAGCAGCCCGCTCATGGAGACCCAGTACTTC
CASSPLMETQYF
>TRBD1|few|TRBJ2-1|TRBV12-3/TRBV12-4
TGTGCCAGCAAAAGGGACAGTGGCAATGAGCAGTTCTTC
CASKRDSGNEQFF
>-|-|TRBJ2-7|TRBV6-2/TRBV6-3
TGTGCCAGCAGCCCACCAGCCGCCGAGCAGTACTTC
CASSPPAAEQYF
>-|few|TRBJ2-3|TRBV29-1
TGCAGCGTTGACTGGTTTGTGCAGGGAGGGCAGTATTTT
CSVDWFVQGGQYF
>TRBD2|few|TRBJ2-7|TRBV20-1
TGCAGTGCTAGACCGACTAGCGGTTTCTACGAGCAGTACTTC
CSARPTSGFYEQYF
>-|many|TRBJ2-1|TRBV14
TGTGCCAGCAGCCTTCAGGGAAGCTCCTACAATGAGCAGTTCTTC
CASSLQGSSYNEQFF
>-|many|TRBJ2-3|TRBV10-3
TGTGCCATCAGCGGACAGCGCACAGATACGCAGTATTTT
CAISGQRTDTQYF
>-|few|TRBJ1-2|TRBV5-1
TGCGCCAGCAGCCCAAACCCGCCAGGCAGGAACTATGGCTACACCTTC
CASSPNPPGRNYGYTF
>-|many|TRBJ2-7|TRBV3-1
TGTGCCAGCAGCGGGGTCACCTACGAGCAGTACTTC
CASSGVTYEQYF
>TRBD1|few|TRBJ2-2|TRBV7-9
TGTGCCAGCAGCCCAGCACAGGGGACCGGGGAGCTGTTTTTT
CASSPAQGTGELFF
>-|-|TRBJ2-3|TRBV6-1
TGTGCCAGCTCCGGGGTTAGCACAGATACGCAGTATTTT
CASSGVSTDTQYF
>-|few|TRBJ2-2|TRBV11-2
TGTGCCAGCAGCTTAGATGGTTTAGGGTTCGCACCGCGAATATCCCTCAACACCGGGGAGCTGTTTTTT
CASSLDGLGFAPRISLNTGELFF
>-|-|TRBJ2-5|TRBV5-1
TGCGCCAGCAGCCAAGACCCGGCGAGTGCCCAGTACTTC
CASSQDPASAQYF
>TRBD2|few|TRBJ2-1|TRBV5-1
TGCGCCAGCAGCTTGGGGACTAGCGGGGATGAGCAGTTCTTC
CASSLGTSGDEQFF
>-|many|TRBJ2-7|TRBV7-9
TGTGCCACAGAGGCTGGGACCTACGAGCAGTACTTC
CATEAGTYEQYF
>TRBD2|few|TRBJ2-7|TRBV11-2
TGTGCCAGCAGAAAGACTAGCGGGAGAGTCAACGAGCAGTACTTC
CASRKTSGRVNEQYF
>TRBD1|many|TRBJ2-7|TRBV6-2/TRBV6-3
TGTGCCAGCAAAGGGGGCCACGAGCAGTACTTC
CASKGGHEQYF
>TRBD2|-|TRBJ2-1|TRBV30
TGTGCCTGGAGTAGGGGACTAGCGGTATACAATGAGCAGTTCTTC
CAWSRGLAVYNEQFF